Listed below are T cell receptor beta chains from one sample, sequenced in a study of cytomegalovirus exposure and HLA in healthy donors. The protocol was immunoSEQ multiplex PCR, while the TCRdb copy is restricted to in-frame clones and leaves out a portion. The sample has 89,000 or so clones, about four fifths seen once. Sequences were obtained from PBMCs. Receptor source: a man younger than 30 in good health and CMV-seropositive. CDR3s leave out the opening cysteine and the closing phenylalanine or tryptophan.

V,CDR3
TRBV28,AIKPTGDTEAF
TRBV5-1,ASSRGQGVHTQY
TRBV7-2,ASSTRTSTHEQF
TRBV7-9,ASSSGTSGLAKNIQY
TRBV10-3,AISSGVGNQPQH
TRBV6-5,ASSDNYEKLF
TRBV6-1,ASSLSLADSYEQY
TRBV6-5,ASSYGTGPLGRQY
TRBV19,ASSLAVTYEQY
TRBV10-3,ATLKFTDSYEQY
TRBV27,ASSSYGTWGSGGGRTQY
TRBV29-1,SVRGLAGASSSYNEQF
TRBV5-1,ASSLAGLGYGYT
TRBV5-6,ASSWGTGDQPQH
TRBV4-1,ASSQVGTSGSYEQY